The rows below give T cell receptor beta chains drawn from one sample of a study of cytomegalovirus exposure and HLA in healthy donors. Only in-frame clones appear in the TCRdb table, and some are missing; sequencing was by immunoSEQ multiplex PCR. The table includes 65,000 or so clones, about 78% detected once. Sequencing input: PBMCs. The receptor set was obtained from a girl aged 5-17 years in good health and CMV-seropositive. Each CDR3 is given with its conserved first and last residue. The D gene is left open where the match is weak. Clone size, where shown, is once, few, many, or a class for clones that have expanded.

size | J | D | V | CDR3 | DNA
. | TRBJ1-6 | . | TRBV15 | CATRPDRYNSPLHF | TGTGCCACCAGACCAGACAGGTATAATTCACCCCTCCACTTT
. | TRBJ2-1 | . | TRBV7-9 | CASLKISYNEQFF | TGTGCCAGCCTAAAGATCTCCTACAATGAGCAGTTCTTC
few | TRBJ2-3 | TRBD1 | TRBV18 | CASSPYGQETDTQYF | TGTGCCAGCTCACCATATGGACAGGAGACAGATACGCAGTATTTT
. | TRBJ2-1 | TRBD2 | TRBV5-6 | CASSLLADRIPYNEQFF | TGTGCCAGCAGCTTACTAGCGGATCGGATCCCCTACAATGAGCAGTTCTTC
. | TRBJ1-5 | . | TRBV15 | CATSTGGDGQPQHF | TGTGCCACCAGCACCGGGGGAGATGGACAGCCCCAGCATTTT
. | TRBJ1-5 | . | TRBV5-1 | CASSLDAVNQPQHF | TGCGCCAGCAGCTTGGACGCAGTGAATCAGCCCCAGCATTTT
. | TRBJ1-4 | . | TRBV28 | CASRPQTVGEKLFF | TGTGCCAGCCGTCCACAGACAGTAGGTGAAAAACTGTTTTTT
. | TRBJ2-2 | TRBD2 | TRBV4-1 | CASSLGTSGMAGELFF | TGCGCCAGCAGCCTGGGGACTAGCGGGATGGCCGGGGAGCTGTTTTTT
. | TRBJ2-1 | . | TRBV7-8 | CASSLEGDEQFF | TGTGCCAGCAGCTTAGAGGGGGATGAGCAGTTCTTC
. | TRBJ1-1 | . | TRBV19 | CASSIAGDTEAFF | TGTGCCAGTAGTATAGCAGGGGACACTGAAGCTTTCTTT
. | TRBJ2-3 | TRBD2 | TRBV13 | CASSATSGRGMTDTQYF | TGTGCCAGCAGCGCGACTAGCGGGAGGGGGATGACAGATACGCAGTATTTT
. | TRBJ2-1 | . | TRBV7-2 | CASSLNLVRDEQFF | TGTGCCAGCAGCTTAAACCTGGTACGCGATGAGCAGTTCTTC
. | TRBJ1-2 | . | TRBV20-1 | CSASFIRGYTF | TGCAGTGCCTCCTTCATACGGGGCTACACCTTC
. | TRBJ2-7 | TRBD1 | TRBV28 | CATYWGQGAQYF | TGTGCCACTTACTGGGGACAGGGCGCGCAGTACTTC
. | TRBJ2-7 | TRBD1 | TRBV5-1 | CASSLGSGTGFYEQYF | TGCGCCAGCAGCTTGGGTTCCGGGACAGGGTTCTACGAGCAGTACTTC
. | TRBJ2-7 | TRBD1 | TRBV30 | CAWSVRRGFYEQYF | TGTGCCTGGAGTGTCCGCAGGGGGTTCTACGAGCAGTACTTC
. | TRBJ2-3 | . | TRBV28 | CASSLDKRGTDTQYF | TGTGCCAGCAGTTTAGATAAGCGGGGCACAGATACGCAGTATTTT
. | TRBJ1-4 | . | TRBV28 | CASRASGVIEKLFF | TGTGCCAGCAGGGCGTCGGGGGTTATAGAAAAACTGTTTTTT
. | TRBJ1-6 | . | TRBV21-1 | CASSTSGGGTNSPLHF | TGTGCCAGCAGCACCTCGGGGGGCGGCACCAATTCACCCCTCCACTTT
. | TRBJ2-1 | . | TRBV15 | CATSRVRDNEQFF | TGTGCCACCAGCAGAGTTCGGGACAATGAGCAGTTCTTC
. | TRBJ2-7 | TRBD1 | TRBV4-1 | CASSPEGQGSYEQYF | TGCGCCAGCAGCCCCGAGGGACAGGGGAGCTACGAGCAGTACTTC
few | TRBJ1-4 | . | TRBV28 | CASSLRGRYNEKLFF | TGTGCCAGCAGTTTAAGGGGAAGATATAATGAAAAACTGTTTTTT
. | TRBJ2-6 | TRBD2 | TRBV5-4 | CASSRGGAGANVLTF | TGTGCCAGCAGTCGGGGGGGGGCTGGGGCCAACGTCCTGACTTTC
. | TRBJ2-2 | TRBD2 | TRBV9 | CASSLSGIPSGELFF | TGTGCCAGCAGTCTTAGCGGGATTCCCTCTGGGGAGCTGTTTTTT
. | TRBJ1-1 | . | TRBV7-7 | CASSGGVTNTEAFF | TGTGCCAGCAGCGGGGGGGTTACGAACACTGAAGCTTTCTTT
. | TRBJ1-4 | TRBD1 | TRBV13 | CASRGHRGEKLFF | TGTGCCAGCCGCGGGCACAGGGGTGAAAAACTGTTTTTT
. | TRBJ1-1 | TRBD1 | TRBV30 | CAWRGQMNTEAFF | TGTGCCTGGAGGGGACAGATGAACACTGAAGCTTTCTTT
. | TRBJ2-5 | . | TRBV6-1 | CASTLTGIDEETQYF | TGTGCCAGCACCCTGACCGGGATAGACGAAGAGACCCAGTACTTC
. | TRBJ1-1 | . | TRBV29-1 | CSVERGMGHLDITEAFF | TGCAGCGTTGAGAGGGGGATGGGACATCTCGATATCACTGAAGCTTTCTTT
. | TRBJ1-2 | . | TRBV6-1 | CASSEADNYGYTF | TGTGCCAGCAGTGAGGCAGATAACTATGGCTACACCTTC
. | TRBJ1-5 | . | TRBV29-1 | CSVSMSGTSGQPQHF | TGCAGCGTTTCGATGTCCGGAACAAGCGGCCAGCCCCAGCATTTT
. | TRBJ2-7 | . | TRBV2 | CASSPGIPYEQYF | TGTGCCAGCAGTCCAGGTATCCCCTACGAGCAGTACTTC
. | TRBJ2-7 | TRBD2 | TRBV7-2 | CASSFNGLAGAHEQYF | TGTGCCAGCAGCTTCAATGGACTAGCGGGAGCCCACGAGCAGTACTTC
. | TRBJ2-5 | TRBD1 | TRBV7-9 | CASSKGARDREFEKDF | TGTGCCAGCAGCAAAGGAGCCCGGGACAGGGAATTTGAGAAGGACTTC
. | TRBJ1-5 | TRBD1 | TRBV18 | CATRQGANQPQHF | TGTGCCACCAGACAGGGGGCAAATCAGCCCCAGCATTTT
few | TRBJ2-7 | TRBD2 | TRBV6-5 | CASSRGSGPYEQYF | TGTGCCAGCAGTCGCGGGAGCGGGCCCTACGAGCAGTACTTC
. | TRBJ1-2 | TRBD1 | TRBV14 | CASSQVTGGRGYTF | TGTGCCAGCAGCCAGGTGACAGGGGGCCGTGGCTACACCTTC
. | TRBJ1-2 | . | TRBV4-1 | CASSQDGRISGYTF | TGCGCCAGCAGCCAAGATGGGAGGATAAGTGGCTACACCTTC
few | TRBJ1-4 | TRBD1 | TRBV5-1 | CASSRDRQGLSEKLFF | TGCGCCAGCAGCCGGGACAGACAGGGTTTGTCTGAAAAACTGTTTTTT
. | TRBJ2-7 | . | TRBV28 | CASSRGQNEQYF | TGTGCCAGCAGTCGAGGACAGAACGAGCAGTACTTC
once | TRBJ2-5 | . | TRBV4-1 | CASSQERIRGTYQETQYF | TGCGCCAGCAGCCAAGAACGAATCCGCGGGACCTACCAAGAGACCCAGTACTTC
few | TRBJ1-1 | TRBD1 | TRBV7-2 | CASSEGQVNTEAFF | TGTGCCAGCAGCGAGGGACAGGTGAACACTGAAGCTTTCTTT
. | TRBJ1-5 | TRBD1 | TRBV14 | CASSRQGANQPQHF | TGTGCCAGCAGTCGACAGGGGGCGAATCAGCCCCAGCATTTT
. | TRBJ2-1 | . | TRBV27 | CASSFDGWEQFF | TGTGCCAGCAGTTTCGATGGCTGGGAGCAGTTCTTC
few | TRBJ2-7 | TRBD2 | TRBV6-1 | CASSEGTSGAYEQYF | TGTGCCAGCAGCGAAGGGACTAGCGGGGCCTACGAGCAGTACTTC
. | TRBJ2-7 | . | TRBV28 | CASNPPRQSYEQYF | TGTGCCAGCAACCCCCCAAGACAGAGCTACGAGCAGTACTTC
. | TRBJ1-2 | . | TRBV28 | CATLLHRDGYTF | TGTGCCACCCTATTACACAGGGATGGCTACACCTTC
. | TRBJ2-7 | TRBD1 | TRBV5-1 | CASSEGGVYEQYF | TGCGCCAGCAGCGAAGGGGGCGTCTACGAGCAGTACTTC
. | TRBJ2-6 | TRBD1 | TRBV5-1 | CASSSTGDVLTF | TGCGCCAGCAGCTCTACAGGGGACGTCCTGACTTTC
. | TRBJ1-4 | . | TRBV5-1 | CASLGGGEEKLFF | TGCGCCAGCTTGGGTGGGGGGGAGGAAAAACTGTTTTTT
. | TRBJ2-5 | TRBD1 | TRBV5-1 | CASSMGTGVRETQYF | TGCGCCAGCAGCATGGGGACAGGGGTTAGAGAGACCCAGTACTTC
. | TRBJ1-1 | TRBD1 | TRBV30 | CAWSLISLSLGDRQGGGWNTEAFF | TGTGCCTGGAGTCTAATATCGCTTTCTCTGGGAGATCGACAGGGGGGCGGGTGGAACACTGAAGCTTTCTTT
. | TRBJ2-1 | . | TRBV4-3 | CASSRDGARYNEQFF | TGCGCCAGCAGCCGAGACGGAGCCAGATACAATGAGCAGTTCTTC
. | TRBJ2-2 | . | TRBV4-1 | CASSQDDGTGELFF | TGCGCCAGCAGCCAAGATGACGGGACCGGGGAGCTGTTTTTT